The sequence of this T cell receptor (beta chain) was determined in a study of CD8+CD57+ T cells in acquired aplastic anemia. Turning to the study itself: The DNA of sorted CD4+ and CD8+ cells averaged roughly 3.2 ug. Roughly 10.8 million reads were obtained on average for healthy donor CD4+ cells. General study points: Researchers report that 25 to 30 CD8+ CDR3 sequences appeared in both patients and controls. Patients did not significantly differ from controls in CD8+ Simpson's diversity.

The TCR beta profiling, which covered VDJ combination and CDR3 sequence, was carried out using genomic DNA as the template. MiXCR was run by TCRdb on the reads, yielding one entry per CDR3 protein. The sample records 75,000 to 90,000 distinct CDR3 sequences, less than 60% being singletons. This CDR3 is built from 15 residues. V was clipped by 0 bases and J by 1 base, with 7 bases between them. Germline CDR1 and CDR2: SGDLS and YYNGEE. Worth noting for this clonotype: Its antigen is undetermined.

The sequence came from a human donor in good health, serving as a control. What was sequenced was sorted CD4+, CD8+, or CD8+CD57+ T cells (not recorded which) from PBMCs. The gene calls are TRBV9 and TRBJ1-4; unclear D gene. DNA for the CDR3: TGTGCCAGCAGCGTAGTGGGAAGAACTAATGAAAAACTGTTTTTT. Encoded protein: CASSVVGRTNEKLFF.